These 16 T cell receptor beta chains were all obtained from the same sample, sequenced in a study of CD8+ T cells in alopecia areata. The authors extracted RNA and reverse transcribed it into cDNA as the sequencing template. Measured with immunoSEQ multiplex PCR; TCRdb has only the in-frame clones, and not every one. The table has 160,000 or so clones, about 66% seen once; the top ten hold roughly 11%. The sequences come from CD8+ T cells sorted from blood, collected at week 0. These receptors originate from a human donor with alopecia areata.

The J gene is TRBJ2-3, the V gene TRBV7-9; unclear D gene. CDR3 length: 15 amino acids. CDR1 and CDR2 from the germline V gene are SEHNR and FQNEAQ (reference sequence). The V end lost 11 bases, the J end lost 2 bases, and 20 bases lay between the germline ends. The CDR3 region is CAFSPGQAVTDTQYF. The CDR3 nucleotides read TGTGCCTTTTCCCCCGGGCAGGCGGTCACAGATACGCAGTATTTT.

This chain links TRBV5-1 with TRBJ1-1, with a tentative D call TRBD1 (6 bases). V lost 4 bases to trimming and J lost 1 base, with 8 bases between them. The CDR3 contains 13 residues. Germline assignment: CDR1 SGHRS and CDR2 YFSETQ. Written as DNA, the CDR3 is TGCGCCAGCAGCACACAGGGGAACACTGAAGCTTTCTTT. It is translated as CASSTQGNTEAFF.

The rearrangement uses TRBV13 and TRBJ2-6, with D maybe TRBD2 (5 bases). CDR1 is PRHDT, CDR2 FYEKMQ, per germline (reference sequence). This CDR3 is built from 15 residues. Trimming took 6 bases from V and 1 from J, leaving 10 bases between them. Here the CDR3 reads CASSEGVSGANVLTF. The CDR3 DNA reads as TGTGCCAGCAGTGAGGGAGTTTCTGGGGCCAACGTCCTGACTTTC. Together with reference TRBV13 and TRBJ2-6, the CDR3 gives the full variable domain: AAGVIQSPRHLIKEKRETATLKCYPIPRHDTVYWYQQGPGQDPQFLISFYEKMQSDKGSIPDRFSAQQFSDYHSELNMSSLELGDSALYFCASSEGVSGANVLTFGAGSRLTVL.

V is TRBV9 and J is TRBJ2-4, with D tentatively TRBD2 (6 bases). The V end lost 0 bases, the J end lost 8 bases, and 12 bases lay between the germline ends. The CDR3 is made up of 14 amino acids. Looked up from germline, CDR1 is SGDLS and CDR2 is YYNGEE. CDR3 sequence reads: CASSVVGGGDIQYF. CDR3 DNA: TGTGCCAGCAGCGTAGTTGGTGGAGGGGACATTCAGTACTTC.

This rearrangement joins TRBV13 to TRBJ2-5; D remains unclear. Looked up from germline, CDR1 is PRHDT and CDR2 is FYEKMQ (reference sequence). V was pared by 6 bases and J by 5 bases, with 13 bases between. The CDR3 consists of 13 residues. The CDR3 protein is CASSLSRFETQYF. CDR3 DNA sequence: TGTGCCAGCAGTCTTTCCCGCTTTGAGACCCAGTACTTC.

The chain couples TRBV18 to TRBJ2-7; 7 nucleotides align to TRBD1. V trimming: 3 bases; J trimming: 0 bases; junction bases outside the gene matches: 5. The CDR3 is made up of 15 amino acids. Germline V gene sequence: CDR1 KGHSH, CDR2 LQKENI. The CDR3 reads CASSPGTANSYEQYF. In nucleotides, the CDR3 is TGTGCCAGCTCACCCGGGACAGCCAACTCCTACGAGCAGTACTTC.

This clone was detected only a few times. This chain uses TRBV4-1 with TRBJ1-4, with no clear D. CDR1 is MGHRA and CDR2 is YSYEKL in the germline V gene. The germline V and J ends were trimmed by 0 bases and 5 bases, with 13 bases remaining between them. The CDR3 length is 16 residues. The CDR3 DNA is TGCGCCAGCAGCCAAGACGGATGGACGATGAATGAAAAACTGTTTTTT. Encoded protein: CASSQDGWTMNEKLFF.

The chain couples TRBV2 to TRBJ2-3; perhaps D is TRBD1 or TRBD2 (6 bases each). This CDR3 comprises 16 residues. Trimming removed 2 bases at V and 1 base at J, with 13 bases between. Germline CDR1 SNHLY, CDR2 FYNNEI. As DNA, the CDR3 is TGTGCCAGCAGTGAAAGAATGGGGGGCCGCACAGATACGCAGTATTTT. It translates to CASSERMGGRTDTQYF.

This chain links TRBV5-3 with TRBJ2-2; no definite D call. TRBV5-3 qualifies as an ORF whose function is uncertain. V was clipped by 0 bases and J by 10 bases, with 19 bases between them. The CDR3 extends over 16 amino acids. CDR3 sequence reads: CARSLVGRAEGVELFF. The CDR3 bases are TGTGCCAGAAGCTTGGTCGGAAGGGCCGAAGGCGTGGAGCTGTTTTTT.

There are a few counts of this clone. The chain combines TRBV7-9 with TRBJ2-5, with a tentative D call TRBD2 (6 bases). Germline V gene lookup returns CDR1 SEHNR and CDR2 FQNEAQ (reference sequence). The V end was cut by 5 bases, the J end by 14 bases, with 18 bases between. CDR3 size: 12 residues. The CDR3 DNA follows: TGTGCCAGCAGCCCAAAGAGTTGGGACTTTTACTTC. This codes for CASSPKSWDFYF.

This clone was seen a few times. The V gene is TRBV29-1, the J gene TRBJ2-1, with unresolved D. Germline V gene data show CDR1 as SQVTM and CDR2 as ANQGSEA. Trimming removed 0 bases at V and 3 bases at J, with 12 bases between. This CDR3 region has 15 residues. CDR3 sequence (DNA): TGCAGCGTTGAAGACGTCAACAGCTTCTACAATGAGCAGTTCTTC. As protein: CSVEDVNSFYNEQFF.

The rearrangement joins TRBV10-3 to TRBJ1-1, with D hard to call. Trimming removed 0 bases at V and 4 bases at J, with 3 bases between. Germline CDR1 and CDR2: ENHRY and SYGVKD. The CDR3 runs to 12 residues. CDR3 in DNA: TGTGCCATCAGTGAGTCGGGCACTGAAGCTTTCTTT. Translating gives CAISESGTEAFF.

This clone has just a few counts. This chain uses TRBV29-1 with TRBJ2-1; D gene unclear. CDR1 and CDR2 (germline): SQVTM, ANQGSEA. The CDR3 totals 14 residues. V lost 4 bases, J lost 2 bases, and 12 bases lay in between. For the CDR3, the DNA is TGCAGCGTTGCTCAGGTCGGGCCCTACAATGAGCAGTTCTTC. Its protein product is CSVAQVGPYNEQFF.

The chain uses TRBV27 and TRBJ1-2, with 8 bases that match TRBD1. The J segment lost 6 bases and the V segment lost 2 bases, leaving 2 bases of the junction unmatched. The CDR3 extends over 13 amino acids. Germline-derived CDR1 and CDR2 are MNHEY and SMNVEV (reference sequence). The CDR3 is CASSLRTGNGYTF. CDR3 DNA: TGTGCCAGCAGTTTACGGACAGGGAATGGCTACACCTTC.

The gene calls are TRBV6-6 and TRBJ2-3, with D uncertain. Trimming took off 2 bases at V and 5 bases at J, with 5 bases between the two ends. The CDR3 covers 12 residues. The germline gives CDR1 MNHNY, CDR2 SVGAGI (reference sequence). The CDR3 nucleotides read TGTGCCAGCAGTTACGGGCGAGATACGCAGTATTTT. Protein: CASSYGRDTQYF.

V is TRBV30 and J is TRBJ2-3; no definite D call. This CDR3 has 11 residues. Germline V gene data show CDR1 as GTSNPN and CDR2 as SVGIG (reference sequence). The V gene lost 0 bases and the J gene lost 6 bases, with 4 bases spanning the gap. CDR3 sequence (DNA): TGTGCCTGGAGTGTAACCGATACGCAGTATTTT. This encodes CAWSVTDTQYF.